This record concerns one T cell receptor (beta chain) sequence. Its target is unknown. Germline V gives CDR1 SGDLS, CDR2 YYNGEE. V trimming: 0 bases; J trimming: 4 bases; junction bases outside the gene matches: 7. This CDR3 has 16 residues. The data belong to a study of shared clonotypes between healthy human individuals. Study background: The plates for each donor numbered three CD4 naive, three CD4 memory, two CD8 naive and one CD8 memory. The study, taken as a whole, reports: Large depth notwithstanding, sorted-subset sequencing proved incomplete by rarefaction.

CD45RO-negative cells were positively selected for CCR7, leaving out terminally differentiated effector memory CD45RA+ cells. The run depth of the assay was deep. Genomic DNA from each subset was divided evenly over several immunoSEQ plates. The data were produced by immunoSEQ multiplex PCR, yet TCRdb's version contains in-frame clones alone and is incomplete. The table lists about 2 million clones, about 95% of them singletons. The gene calls are TRBV9 and TRBJ2-1; 7 nucleotides align to TRBD2. The sample taken for sequencing was naive CD8+ T cells sorted from blood. The TCR sequence derives from a man aged 18 to 30 in good health. CDR3 in amino acids: CASSVGIGLEYNEQFF. In DNA form, the CDR3 reads TGTGCCAGCAGCGTAGGAATCGGACTAGAGTACAATGAGCAGTTCTTC.